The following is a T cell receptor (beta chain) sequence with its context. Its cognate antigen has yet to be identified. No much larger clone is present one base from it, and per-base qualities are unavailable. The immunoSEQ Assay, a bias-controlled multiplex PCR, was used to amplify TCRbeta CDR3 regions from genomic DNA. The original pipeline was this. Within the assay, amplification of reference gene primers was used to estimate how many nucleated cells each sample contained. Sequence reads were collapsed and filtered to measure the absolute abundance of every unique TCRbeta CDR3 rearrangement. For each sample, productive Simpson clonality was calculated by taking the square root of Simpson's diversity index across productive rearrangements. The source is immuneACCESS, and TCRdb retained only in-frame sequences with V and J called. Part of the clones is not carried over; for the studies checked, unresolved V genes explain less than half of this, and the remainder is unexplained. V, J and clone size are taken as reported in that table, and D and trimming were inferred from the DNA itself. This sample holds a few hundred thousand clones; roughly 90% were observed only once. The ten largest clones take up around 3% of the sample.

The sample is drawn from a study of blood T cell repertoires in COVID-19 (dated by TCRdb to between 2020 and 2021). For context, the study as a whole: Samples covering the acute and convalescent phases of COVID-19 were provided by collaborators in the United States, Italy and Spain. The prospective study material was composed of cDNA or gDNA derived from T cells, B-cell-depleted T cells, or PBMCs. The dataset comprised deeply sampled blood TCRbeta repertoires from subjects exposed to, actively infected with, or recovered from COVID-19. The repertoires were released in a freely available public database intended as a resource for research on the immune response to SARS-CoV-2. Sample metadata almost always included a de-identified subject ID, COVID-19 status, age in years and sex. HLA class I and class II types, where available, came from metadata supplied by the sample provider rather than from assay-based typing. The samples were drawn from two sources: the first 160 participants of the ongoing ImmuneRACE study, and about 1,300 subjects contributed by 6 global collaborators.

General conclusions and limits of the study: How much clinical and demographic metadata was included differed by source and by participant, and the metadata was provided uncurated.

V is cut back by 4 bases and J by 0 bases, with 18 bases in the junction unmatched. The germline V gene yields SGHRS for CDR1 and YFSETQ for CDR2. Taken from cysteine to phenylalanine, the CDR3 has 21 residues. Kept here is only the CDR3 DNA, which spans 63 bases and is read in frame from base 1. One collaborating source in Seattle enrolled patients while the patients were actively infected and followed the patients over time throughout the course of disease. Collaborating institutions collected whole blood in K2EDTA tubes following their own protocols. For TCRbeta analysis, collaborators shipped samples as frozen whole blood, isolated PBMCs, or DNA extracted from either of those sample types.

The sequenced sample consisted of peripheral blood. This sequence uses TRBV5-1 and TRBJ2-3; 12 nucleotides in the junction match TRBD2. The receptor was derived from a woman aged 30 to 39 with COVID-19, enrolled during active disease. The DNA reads TGCGCCAGCAGCCGCAGCCCTCCCGGGACTAGCGGGTTACCTAGCACAGATACGCAGTATTTT. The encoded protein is CASSRSPPGTSGLPSTDTQYF.